Shown below are 32 T cell receptor beta chains from a single sample sequenced in a study of cytomegalovirus exposure and HLA in healthy donors. The PCR was carried out with 60 Vbeta primers and 13 Jbeta primers. Some clones are missing from TCRdb's copy, which holds only in-frame ones; the method was immunoSEQ multiplex PCR. The sample carries roughly 150,000 clones, around 79% recorded once. The sequencing input was PBMCs. The origin of the receptors is a middle-aged man in good health and CMV-seropositive.

V gene TRBV19 combines with J gene TRBJ2-4; possibly TRBD2 for D (6 bases). The CDR3 totals 15 residues. The ends were cut back, 1 base at V and 8 bases at J, with 15 bases in the middle. CDR1 and CDR2 (germline): LNHDA, SQIVND (reference sequence). DNA of the CDR3: TGTGCCAGTAGTATAGGAGGCCCTCCGGGAGACATTCAGTACTTC. Translated, it gives CASSIGGPPGDIQYF.

The chain carries TRBV5-6 and TRBJ2-7; tentative D call: TRBD2 (6 bases). Trimming removed 3 bases at V and 4 bases at J, with 17 bases between. The CDR3 length is 15 residues. CDR1 and CDR2 (germline): SGHDT, YYEEEE. The CDR3 is CASSSPSEGLYEQYF. The CDR3 nucleotides are TGTGCCAGCAGCTCGCCATCGGAGGGTCTTTACGAGCAGTACTTC.

The chain is built from TRBV19 and TRBJ1-5; D may be TRBD1 (5 bases). Per germline, CDR1 LNHDA and CDR2 SQIVND (reference sequence). Between the trimmed V and J ends, which lost 3 bases and 5 bases, there was a span of 20 bases. CDR3 length: 17 amino acids. As DNA, the CDR3 is TGTGCCAGTAGTATCGTGGGGCCCGACGTCGGAGATCAGCCCCAGCATTTT. Translated, it gives CASSIVGPDVGDQPQHF.

The CDR3: CASSLASRASGDEQFF. CDR3 in DNA: TGTGCCAGCAGCTTAGCGTCTAGAGCTAGCGGGGATGAGCAGTTCTTC. The chain uses TRBV7-6 and TRBJ2-1, with 9 bases identical to TRBD2. In germline, CDR1 is SGHVS, CDR2 FNYEAQ. CDR3 length equals 16 residues. The trim removed 0 bases at V and 8 bases at J, leaving 8 bases unmatched.

The V call is TRBV10-3, the J call TRBJ2-1, with 8 bases lining up with TRBD2. CDR3 length: 16 residues. Germline trimming cut 8 bases from V and 5 bases from J; bases unmatched to any gene: 14. CDR1 is ENHRY, CDR2 SYGVKD, per germline. CDR3 nucleotide sequence: TGTGCCATCGGATCGGGGACTAGTGCGGGAGACAATGAGCAGTTCTTC. Encoded protein: CAIGSGTSAGDNEQFF.

As for this clone: Compared with germline, one end of the junction differs, possibly owing to a read error. V is TRBV7-9 and J is TRBJ2-1, with unresolved D. Looked up from germline, CDR1 is SEHNR and CDR2 is FQNEAQ (reference sequence). The CDR3 sequence is 11 residues long. Here the CDR3 DNA reads TGTTCCAGCAGGTTACTTCATGAGCAGTTCTTC. Protein: CSSRLLHEQFF.

This clone was counted a single time. This sequence joins TRBV2 and TRBJ2-5; unclear D gene. V was trimmed by 0 bases and J by 10 bases, leaving 9 bases between them. The CDR3 totals 12 residues. Germline lookup yields CDR1 SNHLY and CDR2 FYNNEI. The CDR3 DNA reads as TGTGCCAGCAGTGAAGCTAGCCCCCTCCAGTACTTC. As protein: CASSEASPLQYF.

This clone was picked up one time. This sequence joins TRBV5-1 and TRBJ1-1; 8 positions agree with TRBD1. J gave up 9 bases and V 2 bases, and 15 bases lay outside the gene matches. The CDR3 has 16 amino acids. Germline V gene data show CDR1 as SGHRS and CDR2 as YFSETQ. CDR3 residues: CASSFQGAEHSGQAFF. The CDR3 DNA sequence: TGCGCCAGCAGCTTCCAGGGGGCTGAGCACTCCGGGCAAGCTTTCTTT.

The count of this clone is one. V and J are TRBV6-5 and TRBJ1-2, with D hard to call. The CDR3 consists of 14 residues. The V gene lost 0 bases and the J gene lost 3 bases, with 8 bases spanning the gap. Germline lookup yields CDR1 MNHEY and CDR2 SVGAGI. This CDR3 is CASSYSMTDYGYTF. The CDR3 DNA is TGTGCCAGCAGTTACTCGATGACTGACTATGGCTACACCTTC.

This clone was found a few times. V and J are TRBV30 and TRBJ1-1; D call uncertain. The V gene lost 5 bases and the J gene lost 6 bases, with 19 bases spanning the gap. The CDR3 is made up of 14 amino acids. Germline V gene sequence: CDR1 GTSNPN, CDR2 SVGIG (reference sequence). The CDR3: CAWGEAGKWAEAFF. The CDR3 bases are TGTGCCTGGGGGGAAGCGGGAAAATGGGCTGAAGCTTTCTTT.

The chain recombines TRBV2 with TRBJ1-6, with a weak D call TRBD1 (6 bases). The CDR3 has 13 amino acids. Trimming shortened V by 3 bases and J by 9 bases, and 9 bases separated the two germline ends. Per germline, CDR1 SNHLY and CDR2 FYNNEI. CDR3: CASSDGGGSPLHF. DNA for the CDR3: TGTGCCAGCAGTGATGGGGGCGGTTCACCCCTCCACTTT.

This clone was counted a few times. The J gene is TRBJ1-1, the V gene TRBV14; D call uncertain. V was clipped by 2 bases and J by 4 bases, with 20 bases between them. Germline V gene sequence: CDR1 SGHDN, CDR2 FVKESK. This CDR3 comprises 17 residues. CDR3 protein: CASSQIFLASVATEAFF. The CDR3 DNA is TGTGCCAGCAGCCAAATTTTCTTGGCTTCGGTAGCCACTGAAGCTTTCTTT.

CDR3 region: CASRQRPPPPFYSQESGELFF. For the CDR3, the DNA is TGTGCCAGCCGCCAAAGACCCCCACCCCCCTTTTATAGCCAGGAATCAGGGGAACTGTTTTTT. This chain joins TRBV27 and TRBJ1-4; a weak D match, TRBD1 (6 bases). CDR3 size: 21 residues. The germline gives CDR1 MNHEY, CDR2 SMNVEV (reference sequence). V was trimmed by 8 bases and J by 12 bases, leaving 43 bases between them.

The chain couples TRBV28 to TRBJ1-1; 9 nucleotides match TRBD1. The V segment lost 8 bases and the J segment 1 base; nucleotides outside the gene matches: 2. The CDR3 is 13 amino acids. CDR1 and CDR2 (germline): MDHEN, SYDVKM. The CDR3 here is CASGTGTNTEAFF. Here the CDR3 DNA reads TGTGCCAGCGGGACAGGGACGAACACTGAAGCTTTCTTT.

The chain combines TRBV27 with TRBJ2-7; D is unresolved. Germline V gene lookup returns CDR1 MNHEY and CDR2 SMNVEV (reference sequence). V gave up 3 bases and J gave up 2 bases, with 8 bases separating them. This CDR3 contains 13 residues. CDR3 protein: CASSLQDPYEQYF. CDR3 sequence (DNA): TGTGCCAGCAGTTTGCAGGATCCCTACGAGCAGTACTTC.

The rearrangement joins TRBV6-1 to TRBJ1-1, with 9 bases fitting TRBD1. This CDR3 is 13 amino acids long. Per germline, CDR1 MNHNS and CDR2 SASEGT. The trim removed 6 bases at V and 6 bases at J, leaving 5 bases unmatched. This CDR3 is CASRGTGSSEAFF. CDR3 coding DNA: TGTGCCAGCAGGGGGACAGGGTCGTCTGAAGCTTTCTTT.

The chain joins TRBV6-6 to TRBJ1-1; TRBD1 matches 7 bases. J lost 4 bases, V lost 8 bases, and 4 bases had no gene match. Germline CDR1 reads MNHNY; CDR2 reads SVGAGI (reference sequence). The CDR3 totals 12 residues. The CDR3, as DNA: TGTGCCAGCGCAGGGGGGAGCACTGAAGCTTTCTTT. This gives the protein CASAGGSTEAFF.

V is TRBV29-1 and J is TRBJ2-1, with D unclear. Germline CDR1 SQVTM, CDR2 ANQGSEA. The CDR3 totals 15 residues. V gave up 1 base and J gave up 0 bases, with 10 bases separating them. CDR3 in DNA: TGCAGCGTTGAAGGTGGAGAAAGCTCCTACAATGAGCAGTTCTTC. Translated: CSVEGGESSYNEQFF.

This chain uses TRBV7-6 with TRBJ2-3; TRBD1 matches 8 bases. Per the germline V gene, CDR1 is SGHVS and CDR2 is FNYEAQ. The CDR3 spans 15 residues. Trimming took 5 bases from V and 6 from J; bases not matched to a gene: 10. Here the CDR3 DNA reads TGTGCCAGCAGCCGCGGGACAGGAGCTCCGGATACGCAGTATTTT. Translating gives CASSRGTGAPDTQYF.

The chain is built from TRBV11-2 and TRBJ2-1, with D possibly matching TRBD2 (6 bases). This CDR3 has 14 residues. The V gene lost 3 bases and the J gene lost 6 bases, with 12 bases spanning the gap. Germline loops: CDR1 SGHAT, CDR2 FQNNGV. The CDR3 nucleotides are TGTGCCAGCAGCTTTCCGGGAGCACTCAATGAGCAGTTCTTC. Protein: CASSFPGALNEQFF.

V gene TRBV10-3 combines with J gene TRBJ2-1, with 7 bases identical to TRBD2. This CDR3 contains 14 residues. The V gene end was trimmed by 8 bases and the J gene end by 5 bases; junction bases not matched to a gene: 9. Germline assignment: CDR1 ENHRY and CDR2 SYGVKD. The CDR3 spells CAIRLAERNNEQFF. DNA of the CDR3: TGTGCCATCCGGCTAGCGGAAAGGAACAATGAGCAGTTCTTC.

The V call is TRBV28, the J call TRBJ1-2; D gene ambiguous. This CDR3 has 12 amino acids. The germline V and J ends were trimmed by 10 bases and 6 bases, with 15 bases remaining between them. Germline CDR1 and CDR2: MDHEN and SYDVKM. CDR3 DNA: TGTGCCATCTCCCGGAGGTTAGATGGCTACACCTTC. Translated: CAISRRLDGYTF.

CDR3 protein: CASGPSGSRVTGELFF. In DNA form, the CDR3 reads TGTGCTAGTGGACCTAGCGGGAGCCGGGTCACCGGGGAGCTGTTTTTT. This sequence joins TRBV12-5 and TRBJ2-2; 10 nucleotides line up with TRBD2. After removal of 6 bases from V and 4 bases from J, the junction contained 8 bases not matched to a gene. The CDR3 is made up of 16 amino acids. Germline V gene data show CDR1 as LGHNT and CDR2 as FRNRAP.

The DNA of the CDR3 is TGTGCCAGCAGTCTTTCTGGGACTAGCGGCTACAATGAGCAGTTCTTC. Protein product: CASSLSGTSGYNEQFF. This chain links TRBV27 with TRBJ2-1, with 11 bases lining up with TRBD2. The ends lost 5 bases at V and 3 bases at J; junction bases unmatched: 6. Germline lookup yields CDR1 MNHEY and CDR2 SMNVEV (reference sequence). The CDR3 totals 16 residues.

In DNA, the CDR3 is TGTGCCAGCAGCTACGGTGGTGAGCAGTTCTTC. This encodes CASSYGGEQFF. This sequence joins TRBV11-2 and TRBJ2-1; D not certain. The CDR3 runs 11 residues. Germline V gene data show CDR1 as SGHAT and CDR2 as FQNNGV. The ends were cut back, 4 bases at V and 9 bases at J, with 7 bases in the middle.

Concerning this clone: The junction shows a germline mismatch at one end, possibly a read error. This chain connects TRBV7-2 to TRBJ2-1; D remains ambiguous. From germline, CDR1 is SGHTA and CDR2 FQGNSA. CDR3 length equals 11 residues. The CDR3 reads CASSSRNEHFF. CDR3 DNA sequence: TGTGCCAGTAGCTCGCGGAATGAGCATTTCTTC.

In nucleotides, the CDR3 is TGTGCCTGGAGAACATTGTACGTCCATACGCAGTATTTT. This sequence encodes CAWRTLYVHTQYF. The chain joins TRBV30 to TRBJ2-3; D is unclear. Germline CDR1 and CDR2: GTSNPN and SVGIG (reference sequence). V was clipped by 3 bases and J by 7 bases, with 14 bases between them. CDR3 length: 13 residues. The whole variable domain, remainder taken from reference TRBV30 and TRBJ2-3, is SQTIHQWPATLVQPVGSPLSLECTVEGTSNPNLYWYRQAAGRGLQLLFYSVGIGQISSEVPQNLSASRPQDRQFILSSKKLLLSDSGFYLCAWRTLYVHTQYFGPGTRLTVL.

The chain employs TRBV11-2 and TRBJ2-3; no firm D call. The germline V gene has CDR1 SGHAT and CDR2 FQNNGV. Trimming left V 0 bases short and J 4 bases short, with 11 bases between. The length of the CDR3 is 15 residues. CDR3 amino acids: CASSLDPFPADTQYF. The DNA of the CDR3 is TGTGCCAGCAGCTTAGATCCGTTCCCTGCAGATACGCAGTATTTT.

This chain connects TRBV18 to TRBJ1-5; 7 nucleotides line up with TRBD1. V was clipped by 3 bases and J by 4 bases; unmatched bases: 3. This CDR3 contains 14 residues. Per germline, CDR1 KGHSH and CDR2 LQKENI. CDR3: CASSPYRGNQPQHF. In DNA, the CDR3 is TGTGCCAGCTCACCTTACAGGGGAAATCAGCCCCAGCATTTT.

The rearrangement joins TRBV5-1 to TRBJ2-2, with 10 bases fitting TRBD2. The J segment lost 4 bases and the V segment lost 4 bases, leaving 7 bases of the junction unmatched. This CDR3 has 16 amino acids. Looked up from germline, CDR1 is SGHRS and CDR2 is YFSETQ. CDR3 nucleotides: TGCGCCAGCAGCACCTCTAGCGGGAGTAGCACCGGGGAGCTGTTTTTT. Translated, it gives CASSTSSGSSTGELFF.

This chain joins TRBV27 and TRBJ2-5; maybe TRBD2 (5 bases). From germline, CDR1 is MNHEY and CDR2 SMNVEV (reference sequence). Deletions cut 2 bases from V and 5 bases from J, with 18 bases between. CDR3 length: 16 residues. As DNA, the CDR3 is TGTGCCAGCAGTTTAACGACTACTGTCATCCCCGAGACCCAGTACTTC. Encoded protein: CASSLTTTVIPETQYF.

The gene calls are TRBV18 and TRBJ2-3, with TRBD2 matching over 9 bases. CDR3 length: 14 residues. Looked up from germline, CDR1 is KGHSH and CDR2 is LQKENI. Trimming at V came to 3 bases and at J to 3 bases, leaving 1 base not matched to a gene. The CDR3 DNA reads as TGTGCCAGCTCACCTAGCGGGAGAACAGATACGCAGTATTTT. This gives the protein CASSPSGRTDTQYF.